This entry lists 26 T cell receptor beta chains sequenced from one sample in a study of blood T cell repertoires in COVID-19 (dated by TCRdb to between 2020 and 2021). Library construction relied on the immunoSEQ multiplex PCR assay. TCRdb mirrors the immuneACCESS table, restricted to in-frame sequences. Some clones are absent from its copies; in checked studies, under half trace to an unresolved V gene, and the reason for the others is unknown. Recorded for this sample are tens of thousands of clones; around 87% of them occurred a single time. About 9.2% of the sample is held by the ten biggest clonotypes. Sequencing used peripheral blood. These receptors were taken from a woman at least 80 years old with active COVID-19.

This clone is a singleton in its sample. This chain connects TRBV2 to TRBJ1-3; D perhaps matches TRBD1 (5 bases). This CDR3 is 15 amino acids long. CDR1 and CDR2 from the germline V gene are SNHLY and FYNNEI. V was shortened by 4 bases and J by 0 bases, with 10 bases between the two germline ends. The CDR3 spells CASSGVRVSGNTIYF. DNA for the CDR3: TGTGCCAGCAGTGGAGTCAGGGTCTCTGGAAACACCATATATTTT.

This rearrangement joins TRBV20-1 to TRBJ2-7, with D possibly being TRBD1 (6 bases). The CDR3 is 15 amino acids. Germline CDR1 DFQATT, CDR2 SNEGSKA (reference sequence). Trimming removed 3 bases at V and 0 bases at J, with 15 bases between. Written as DNA, the CDR3 is TGCAGTGCTAGTATGGGGGCCGGGGACTCCTACGAGCAGTACTTC. Protein product: CSASMGAGDSYEQYF.

The chain links TRBV9 to TRBJ2-6; D call uncertain. V was shortened by 2 bases and J by 5 bases, with 8 bases between the two germline ends. The CDR3 totals 14 residues. In germline, CDR1 is SGDLS, CDR2 YYNGEE. The CDR3 protein is CASSVRDRANVLTF. DNA of the CDR3: TGTGCCAGCAGCGTTCGAGACAGGGCCAACGTCCTGACTTTC.

The chain joins TRBV24-1 to TRBJ1-2; 7 bases align to TRBD1. J was trimmed by 8 bases and V by 7 bases; bases with no gene match: 9. Germline V gene lookup returns CDR1 KGHDR and CDR2 SFDVKD. CDR3 length: 13 residues. CDR3 nucleotide sequence: TGTGCCACCAGGGGACGGACAGGTCAGGGCTACACCTTC. This codes for CATRGRTGQGYTF.

This clone was seen only a few times. The CDR3 DNA sequence: TGTGCCAGTACCGGGACAGGGAACAATGAGCAGTTCTTC. Its protein product is CASTGTGNNEQFF. The V call is TRBV9, the J call TRBJ2-1; 9 bases fit TRBD1. CDR1 and CDR2 from the germline V gene are SGDLS and YYNGEE. The CDR3 consists of 13 residues. V lost 8 bases to trimming and J lost 5 bases; unmatched junction nucleotides: 5.

The gene calls are TRBV18 and TRBJ1-1; possible D gene TRBD1, 5 bases. Trimming stripped 6 bases from V and 0 bases from J, with 14 bases between. Germline values: CDR1 KGHSH, CDR2 LQKENI. This CDR3 comprises 15 residues. The DNA for the CDR3 is TGTGCCAGCTCTCCCGCAGGGAACATGAACACTGAAGCTTTCTTT. This encodes CASSPAGNMNTEAFF.

The chain has TRBV7-2 and TRBJ1-2; 9 nucleotides match TRBD1. CDR1 SGHTA and CDR2 FQGNSA come from the germline V gene. This CDR3 is built from 16 residues. The V segment lost 3 bases and the J segment 0 bases; nucleotides outside the gene matches: 5. The CDR3 sequence is CASSFKGQGTNYGYTF. Here the CDR3 DNA reads TGTGCCAGCAGCTTTAAGGGACAGGGAACTAACTATGGCTACACCTTC.

The rearrangement uses TRBV5-8 and TRBJ1-6; D possibly corresponds to TRBD1 (5 bases). The V gene's germline CDR1 is SGHTS and CDR2 YDEGEE. This CDR3 comprises 16 residues. The V end was cut by 4 bases, the J end by 10 bases, with 21 bases between. For the CDR3, the DNA is TGTGCCAGCAGCCCACAACTGGGGGGTACAGGCTCACCCCTCCACTTT. Translating it yields CASSPQLGGTGSPLHF.

J is TRBJ1-2 and V is TRBV7-9, with D hard to call. The V and J ends lost 0 bases and 6 bases respectively, with 8 bases between them. The length of the CDR3 is 13 residues. In germline, CDR1 is SEHNR, CDR2 FQNEAQ (reference sequence). CDR3 DNA sequence: TGTGCCAGCAGCTTAGCGATACTGGATGGCTACACCTTC. It encodes CASSLAILDGYTF.

The chain uses TRBV7-8 and TRBJ1-5; 9 nucleotides line up with TRBD1. V lost 11 bases to trimming and J lost 6 bases; unmatched junction nucleotides: 11. The CDR3 runs 14 residues. Germline lookup yields CDR1 SGHVS and CDR2 FQNEAQ. This CDR3 is CAVSRDRVGQPQHF. The CDR3 DNA is TGTGCCGTCAGCCGGGACAGGGTAGGTCAGCCCCAGCATTTT.

The chain couples TRBV29-1 to TRBJ2-3; tentatively, D is TRBD1 (6 bases). The CDR3 is 14 amino acids. V was pared by 8 bases and J by 3 bases, with 18 bases between. CDR1 and CDR2 (germline): SQVTM, ANQGSEA. CDR3 nucleotide sequence: TGCAGCTCCCTGGGGGCATATAGTACAGATACGCAGTATTTT. Its translation: CSSLGAYSTDTQYF.

The rearrangement links TRBV2 to TRBJ2-3; possibly TRBD1 for D (5 bases). The V gene lost 4 bases and the J gene lost 1 base, with 9 bases spanning the gap. This CDR3 comprises 14 residues. Germline V gene lookup returns CDR1 SNHLY and CDR2 FYNNEI. This CDR3 is CASSGDSRTDTQYF. In nucleotides, the CDR3 is TGTGCCAGCAGTGGCGACAGCCGCACAGATACGCAGTATTTT.

The rearrangement joins TRBV12-3 or TRBV12-4 to TRBJ1-1; no firm D call. The V gene lost 7 bases and the J gene lost 1 base, with 4 bases spanning the gap. There are 11 residues in the CDR3. CDR3 DNA sequence: TGTGCCAGCAACAGGAACACTGAAGCTTTCTTT. The encoded protein is CASNRNTEAFF.

The V gene is TRBV5-4, the J gene TRBJ2-1; 7 nucleotides align to TRBD2. CDR3 length: 15 residues. Per the germline V gene, CDR1 is SGHNT and CDR2 is YYREEE (reference sequence). The V segment lost 4 bases and the J segment 0 bases; nucleotides outside the gene matches: 4. DNA for the CDR3: TGTGCCAGCAGCGTCCCGGGGGGCTCCTACAATGAGCAGTTCTTC. It translates to CASSVPGGSYNEQFF.

This chain uses TRBV25-1 with TRBJ1-6, with D perhaps TRBD1 (5 bases). The CDR3 sequence is 14 residues long. Germline CDR1 MGHDK, CDR2 SYGVNS. Trimming took off 4 bases at V and 10 bases at J, with 14 bases between the two ends. In DNA, the CDR3 is TGTGCCAGCAGTGGGACAATCGGTTCCTCACCCCTCCACTTT. Its translation is CASSGTIGSSPLHF.

The chain has TRBV4-3 and TRBJ2-1, with 12 nucleotides matching TRBD2. With V trimmed by 0 bases and J by 5 bases, 2 bases remained unmatched. This CDR3 comprises 16 residues. Germline lookup yields CDR1 LGHNA and CDR2 YSLEER. DNA for the CDR3: TGCGCCAGCAGCCAAGATCGACTAGCGGGGGACAATGAGCAGTTCTTC. Protein: CASSQDRLAGDNEQFF.

V is TRBV14 and J is TRBJ2-3, with 7 bases identical to TRBD2. The J segment lost 3 bases and the V segment lost 4 bases, leaving 4 bases of the junction unmatched. Germline CDR1 reads SGHDN; CDR2 reads FVKESK. The CDR3 consists of 14 residues. The CDR3 nucleotides read TGTGCCAGCAGCCTAGCGGGTGATACAGATACGCAGTATTTT. Protein product: CASSLAGDTDTQYF.

The rearrangement uses TRBV6-2 or TRBV6-3 and TRBJ1-5; D is possibly TRBD1 (5 bases). The CDR3 length is 14 residues. Germline CDR1 and CDR2: MNHEY and SVGEGT. The V and J ends lost 5 bases and 6 bases respectively, with 14 bases between them. The CDR3, as DNA: TGTGCCAGCAGTGGGGGGGGACTGACTCAGCCCCAGCATTTT. This translates into CASSGGGLTQPQHF.

This chain connects TRBV5-6 to TRBJ2-5; TRBD1 aligns across 7 bases. V shed 2 bases, J shed 8 bases, and the junction held 3 bases outside the gene matches. The CDR3 contains 12 residues. Germline V CDR1 and CDR2: SGHDT, YYEEEE. The CDR3 sequence is CASSLRDSTQYF. CDR3 DNA: TGTGCCAGCAGCTTACGGGACAGCACCCAGTACTTC.

CDR3 sequence reads: CASSLEGLTEAFF. CDR3 coding DNA: TGTGCCAGCAGTTTAGAGGGGCTCACTGAAGCTTTCTTT. The chain employs TRBV12-3 or TRBV12-4 and TRBJ1-1; possible D gene TRBD1, 5 bases. The CDR3 sequence is 13 residues long. Trimming removed 1 base from V and 4 bases from J, with 7 bases in between.

This rearrangement joins TRBV28 to TRBJ1-4; 10 nucleotides line up with TRBD1. Germline V gives CDR1 MDHEN, CDR2 SYDVKM. V lost 6 bases, J lost 9 bases, and 7 bases stayed unmatched. The length of the CDR3 is 14 residues. CDR3 nucleotide sequence: TGTGCCAGCAGCTTGGACAGGGGGAGGAAAAAACTGTTTTTT. This translates into CASSLDRGRKKLFF.

The rearrangement uses TRBV29-1 and TRBJ2-5; 9 bases line up with TRBD2. Germline V gene data show CDR1 as SQVTM and CDR2 as ANQGSEA. The trim removed 4 bases at V and 3 bases at J, leaving 9 bases unmatched. The CDR3 sequence is 15 residues long. The CDR3 loop reads CSVVRASGAEETQYF. The CDR3 DNA reads TGCAGCGTTGTACGCGCTAGCGGGGCCGAAGAGACCCAGTACTTC.

J is TRBJ2-3 and V is TRBV5-4, with 7 bases lining up with TRBD2. CDR3 size: 15 residues. Germline lookup yields CDR1 SGHNT and CDR2 YYREEE (reference sequence). V lost 4 bases and J lost 5; bases outside the gene matches: 10. CDR3 residues: CASSLLRGRGDTQYF. The CDR3 coding sequence is TGTGCCAGCAGCCTCCTCCGGGGGAGGGGAGATACGCAGTATTTT.

The chain joins TRBV2 to TRBJ1-1; D is uncertain. This CDR3 is 13 amino acids long. Germline CDR1 and CDR2: SNHLY and FYNNEI. Trimming removed 2 bases at V and 1 base at J, with 5 bases between. The CDR3 DNA sequence: TGTGCCAGCAGTGAACCAGGGAACACTGAAGCTTTCTTT. Protein sequence: CASSEPGNTEAFF. The variable domain in full, completed from reference TRBV2 and TRBJ1-1, reads EPEVTQTPSHQVTQMGQEVILRCVPISNHLYFYWYRQILGQKVEFLVSFYNNEISEKSEIFDDQFSVERPDGSNFTLKIRSTKLEDSAMYFCASSEPGNTEAFFGQGTRLTVV.

The chain couples TRBV5-6 to TRBJ1-3; D remains unclear. Germline V lookup: CDR1 SGHDT, CDR2 YYEEEE. The CDR3 covers 12 residues. Between the trimmed V and J ends, which lost 4 bases and 1 base, there was a span of 3 bases. CDR3 protein: CASSHSGNTIYF. CDR3 bases: TGTGCCAGCAGCCATTCTGGAAACACCATATATTTT.

The chain is built from TRBV4-1 and TRBJ2-1, with 8 bases that match TRBD2. With V trimmed by 1 base and J by 0 bases, 8 bases remained unmatched. Germline V gene data show CDR1 as MGHRA and CDR2 as YSYEKL. This CDR3 contains 18 residues. In DNA, the CDR3 is TGCGCCAGCAGCCAAGGACTAGCGCCTGCGAGCTCCTACAATGAGCAGTTCTTC. It is translated as CASSQGLAPASSYNEQFF.